These 12 T cell receptor beta chains were sequenced from one sample in a study of blood T cells in healthy people across ages. A second PCR, run for roughly 7 to 11 cycles, used a sample-barcoded 5' primer plus a J-beta primer mix. From the 5' RACE reads, TCRdb called clonotypes with MiXCR, one entry per CDR3 protein. The sample records about 930,000 distinct CDR3 sequences, 25% to 30% being singletons. These data were also filed under a second study, of T cells of mothers and their children.

Sequencing was performed on blood. The receptor source for this set is a woman aged 40 to 50 in good health.

The chain is built from TRBV28 and TRBJ2-7, with unresolved D. The CDR3 consists of 16 residues. CDR1 MDHEN and CDR2 SYDVKM come from the germline V gene. Trimming shortened V by 2 bases and J by 0 bases, and 14 bases separated the two germline ends. CDR3 amino acids: CASSLVAGPSSYEQYF. The CDR3 DNA sequence: TGTGCCAGCAGTTTAGTAGCAGGCCCGAGCTCCTACGAGCAGTACTTC. The entire variable domain, with the rest obtained from reference TRBV28 and TRBJ2-7, is as follows: DVKVTQSSRYLVKRTGEKVFLECVQDMDHENMFWYRQDPGLGLRLIYFSYDVKMKEKGDIPEGYSVSREKKERFSLILESASTNQTSMYLCASSLVAGPSSYEQYFGPGTRLTVT.

J is TRBJ2-3 and V is TRBV5-1, with D maybe TRBD1 (6 bases). With 0 bases removed from V and 0 bases from J, the gap between germline ends came to 11 bases. The CDR3 loop spans 16 amino acids. CDR1 is SGHRS, CDR2 YFSETQ, per germline. The CDR3 region is CASSLATGLSTDTQYF. CDR3 bases: TGCGCCAGCAGCTTGGCGACAGGCCTTAGCACAGATACGCAGTATTTT.

The chain employs TRBV20-1 and TRBJ2-5; D is possibly TRBD1 (5 bases). The last part of the DNA fits TRBJ2-7 better; the J call may be wrong. CDR1 and CDR2 (germline): DFQATT, SNEGSKA (reference sequence). The CDR3 loop spans 13 amino acids. The CDR3 DNA follows: TGCAGTGCCGAAAGGGGCGGCGGATACGAGCAGTACTTC. It translates to CSAERGGGYEQYF.

This clonotype was observed a handful of times. V is TRBV5-1 and J is TRBJ1-1; the match to TRBD1 covers 8 bases. Losses at the gene ends were 3 bases for V and 6 bases for J; bases not matched to a gene: 4. CDR3 length equals 13 residues. CDR1 is SGHRS and CDR2 is YFSETQ in the germline V gene. CDR3 nucleotide sequence: TGCGCCAGCAGCTCCTCAGGGGGCCCTGAAGCTTTCTTT. The encoded protein is CASSSSGGPEAFF.

The chain links TRBV28 to TRBJ1-2; possibly TRBD1 for D (5 bases). The CDR3 spans 13 residues. V was clipped by 8 bases and J by 3 bases, with 13 bases between them. Germline-derived CDR1 and CDR2 are MDHEN and SYDVKM. CDR3 in DNA: TGTGCCAGCGCCGGGGCCCCCTACTATGGCTACACCTTC. Translation gives CASAGAPYYGYTF.

The table lists this clonotype with a few counts. The genes are TRBV5-1 and TRBJ2-3, with 7 bases fitting TRBD2. Losses at the gene ends were 4 bases for V and 3 bases for J; bases not matched to a gene: 5. This CDR3 has 14 residues. CDR1 and CDR2 (germline): SGHRS, YFSETQ. CDR3 in DNA: TGCGCCAGCAGCGGGGGGGTCAGAACAGATACGCAGTATTTT. It yields the protein CASSGGVRTDTQYF.

The V and J genes are TRBV3-1 and TRBJ2-3, with D uncertain. Per the germline V gene, CDR1 is LGHDT and CDR2 is YNNKEL (reference sequence). This CDR3 region has 15 residues. V was clipped by 3 bases and J by 2 bases, with 12 bases between them. The CDR3 DNA is TGTGCCAGCAGCCAGATGAGCAGCCCCACAGATACGCAGTATTTT. Its translation is CASSQMSSPTDTQYF.

The sample holds many counts of this clonotype. This chain links TRBV5-1 with TRBJ2-6, with D unclear. The CDR3 sequence is 14 residues long. From germline, CDR1 is SGHRS and CDR2 YFSETQ. V lost 4 bases and J lost 2, with 7 bases in between. CDR3 DNA: TGCGCCAGCAGCATAAGTACTGGGGCCAACGTCCTGACTTTC. It translates to CASSISTGANVLTF.

The chain recombines TRBV6-2 or TRBV6-3 with TRBJ2-7; D possibly corresponds to TRBD1 (6 bases). From germline, CDR1 is MNHEY and CDR2 SVGEGT. This CDR3 contains 15 residues. Trimming shortened V by 1 base and J by 5 bases, and 15 bases separated the two germline ends. The CDR3 protein is CASSYYPTGSNEQYF. In DNA form, the CDR3 reads TGTGCCAGCAGTTACTACCCCACAGGGTCCAACGAGCAGTACTTC.

V is TRBV5-1 and J is TRBJ2-3; 7 nucleotides agree with TRBD2. The germline V gene encodes CDR1 SGHRS and CDR2 YFSETQ. Trimming removed 1 base from V and 2 bases from J; junction bases left unmatched: 4. CDR3 length: 15 residues. The CDR3, as DNA: TGCGCCAGCAGCTTGCGCAGCGGGACCACAGATACGCAGTATTTT. Translated, it gives CASSLRSGTTDTQYF. The whole variable domain, filled in from reference TRBV5-1 and TRBJ2-3, reads KAGVTQTPRYLIKTRGQQVTLSCSPISGHRSVSWYQQTPGQGLQFLFEYFSETQRNKGNFPGRFSGRQFSNSRSEMNVSTLELGDSALYLCASSLRSGTTDTQYFGPGTRLTVL.

This clonotype appeared a few times. One junction end disagrees with the germline gene, perhaps due to a read error. The chain uses TRBV29-1 and TRBJ1-4; tentative D call: TRBD1 (5 bases). The CDR3 is 14 residues long. CDR1 and CDR2 (germline): SQVTM, ANQGSEA. The CDR3 sequence is CSVGRDATNEKRFF. The DNA for the CDR3 is TGCAGCGTGGGACGGGACGCAACTAATGAAAAACGGTTTTTT.

The chain carries TRBV7-2 and TRBJ2-7, with 7 bases that match TRBD1. The CDR3 runs to 14 residues. Unmatched junction bases numbered 10, after V lost 6 bases and J lost 5 bases. Germline values: CDR1 SGHTA, CDR2 FQGNSA. The CDR3 coding sequence is TGTGCCAGCAGTGGAACCGGGACAGTGAACGAGCAGTACTTC. It encodes CASSGTGTVNEQYF.